The subject of this entry is one T cell receptor beta chain. The antigen is not known. The donors (healthy individuals) were bone marrow donors. The PCR made use of 60 Vbeta and 13 Jbeta primers. Data came from immunoSEQ multiplex PCR; TCRdb stores just in-frame clones and leaves some out. The table has about 150,000 clones, roughly four fifths seen once. The sample is drawn from a study of cytomegalovirus exposure and HLA in healthy donors. Study-wide context: As an earlier analysis found, roughly 180 million T cells yielded approximately 100 million unique TCR beta sequences.

CDR1 is SGHRS, CDR2 YFSETQ, per germline. V gave up 0 bases and J gave up 4 bases; unmatched junction bases: 4. The CDR3 loop spans 16 amino acids. Study-wide points: Certain indistinguishable V segments, among them TRBV6-2 and TRBV6-3, were excluded. Solely CMV serostatus was available to characterize immune exposure.

Sequencing input: PBMCs. J is TRBJ2-1 and V is TRBV5-1; 10 bases agree with TRBD2. This sequence originates from a young man in good health and CMV-seronegative. The CDR3 nucleotides are TGCGCCAGCAGCTTGGTCGGGACTAGCGTATACAATGAGCAGTTCTTC. Translated, it gives CASSLVGTSVYNEQFF.